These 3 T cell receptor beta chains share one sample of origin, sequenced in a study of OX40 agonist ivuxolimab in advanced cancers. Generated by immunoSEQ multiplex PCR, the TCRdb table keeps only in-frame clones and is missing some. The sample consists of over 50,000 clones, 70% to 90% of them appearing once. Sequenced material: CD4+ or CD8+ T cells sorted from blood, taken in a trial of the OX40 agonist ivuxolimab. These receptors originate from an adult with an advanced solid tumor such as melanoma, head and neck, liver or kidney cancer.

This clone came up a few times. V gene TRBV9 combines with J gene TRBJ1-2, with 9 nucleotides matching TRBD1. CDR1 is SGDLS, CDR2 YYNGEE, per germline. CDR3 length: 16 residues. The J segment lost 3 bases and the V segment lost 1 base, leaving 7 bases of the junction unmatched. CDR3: CASSVPRDRADYGYTF. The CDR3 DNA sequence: TGTGCCAGCAGCGTACCTCGGGACAGGGCGGACTATGGCTACACCTTC.

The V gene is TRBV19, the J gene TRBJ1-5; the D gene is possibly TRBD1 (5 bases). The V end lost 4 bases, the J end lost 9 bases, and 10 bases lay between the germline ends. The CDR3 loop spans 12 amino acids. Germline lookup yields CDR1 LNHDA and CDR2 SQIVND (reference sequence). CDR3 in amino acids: CASSTGHLPQHF. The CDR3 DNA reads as TGTGCCAGTAGTACCGGACACCTGCCCCAGCATTTT.

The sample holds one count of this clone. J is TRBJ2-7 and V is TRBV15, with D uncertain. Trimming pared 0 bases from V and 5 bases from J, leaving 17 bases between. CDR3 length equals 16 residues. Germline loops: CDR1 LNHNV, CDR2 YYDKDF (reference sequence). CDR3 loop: CATSRDGRNGYDEQYF. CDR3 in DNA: TGTGCCACCAGCAGAGATGGAAGGAATGGGTATGACGAGCAGTACTTC.